A single sample is the source of the 5 T cell receptor beta chains below, sequenced in a study of OX40 agonist ivuxolimab in advanced cancers. The assay was immunoSEQ multiplex PCR, and TCRdb's table has in-frame clones only and misses some. In the table there are 60,000 to 75,000 clones, approximately 83% of which are singletons. Material: CD4+ or CD8+ T cells sorted from blood, obtained in a trial of the OX40 agonist ivuxolimab. Receptors originate from an adult with an advanced solid tumor such as melanoma, head and neck, liver or kidney cancer.

For this clone: At one of its ends the junction is not consistent with the germline gene, which may arise from a read error. The genes are TRBV18 and TRBJ1-1; a weak D match, TRBD1 (6 bases). In germline, CDR1 is KGHSH, CDR2 LQKENI. This CDR3 comprises 16 residues. CDR3 sequence (DNA): TGTGCCAGCTCACCACCGGGGGGCAGGGAGAGCACTAAAGCTTTCTTT. This codes for CASSPPGGRESTKAFF.

J is TRBJ2-1 and V is TRBV30; D might be TRBD1 (6 bases). Deletions cut 0 bases from V and 1 base from J, with 16 bases between. This CDR3 comprises 17 residues. The germline gives CDR1 GTSNPN, CDR2 SVGIG (reference sequence). CDR3: CAWSVLKGQLSYNEQFF. CDR3 in DNA: TGTGCCTGGAGTGTACTGAAGGGACAACTGTCCTACAATGAGCAGTTCTTC.

This chain links TRBV5-6 with TRBJ2-7; D is ambiguous. CDR1 is SGHDT, CDR2 YYEEEE, per germline. V lost 1 base to trimming and J lost 0 bases, with 5 bases between them. This CDR3 has 13 amino acids. CDR3 loop: CASSLPASYEQYF. The CDR3 nucleotides are TGTGCCAGCAGCTTGCCAGCCTCCTACGAGCAGTACTTC.

The V call is TRBV18, the J call TRBJ2-7; D call uncertain. Germline values: CDR1 KGHSH, CDR2 LQKENI. The CDR3 consists of 15 residues. Trimming cost V 2 bases and J 5 bases, with 16 bases left between them. CDR3 protein: CASSPIRADGHEQYF. In DNA form, the CDR3 reads TGTGCCAGCTCACCAATAAGGGCGGATGGGCACGAGCAGTACTTC.

This chain joins TRBV6-5 and TRBJ2-7, with 9 bases aligning to TRBD1. Germline V lookup: CDR1 MNHEY, CDR2 SVGAGI. Losses at the gene ends were 7 bases for V and 3 bases for J; bases not matched to a gene: 4. This CDR3 comprises 13 residues. Here the CDR3 DNA reads TGTGCCAGCACCCGGGACAGGGACTACGAGCAGTACTTC. The encoded protein is CASTRDRDYEQYF.